This TCR beta chain was recorded in a study of T cells in Graves' hyperthyroidism and ophthalmopathy. TCR beta CDR3 regions were amplified from RNA transcripts. Carried out on the TCR CDR3, a first-round RT-PCR used the HTBI primer set. MiXCR, run by TCRdb on the multiplex PCR reads, gives a single entry per CDR3 protein. The sample carries more than 300,000 distinct CDR3 sequences, around 14% recorded once. V gave up 5 bases and J gave up 4 bases, with 11 bases separating them. The V gene's germline CDR1 is LNHDA and CDR2 SQIVND (reference sequence). CDR3 length equals 13 residues. Ten or more counts support this clonotype.

Material: blood. The chain carries TRBV19 and TRBJ1-2; D gene uncertain. This clonotype was sampled from a young woman with Graves' hyperthyroidism. In DNA form, the CDR3 reads TGTGCCAGTAGTGGTGGAATCGGCTATGGCTACACCTTC. Its translation is CASSGGIGYGYTF.